This section outlines one T cell receptor (beta chain) sequence together with its context. CDR1 and CDR2 from the germline V gene are MDHEN and SYDVKM. This CDR3 region has 14 residues. The sample belongs to a study of blood T cells in healthy people across ages. Alongside a J-beta primer mix, a sample-barcoded 5' primer served in a second PCR lasting about 7 to 12 cycles. MiXCR, applied by TCRdb to the 5' RACE reads, yields one record per CDR3 protein. This sample carries fewer than 900,000 distinct CDR3 sequences, 30% to 45% of them seen once, and the ten largest clones take 10% to 15%. Peripheral blood samples of 9 to 10 milliliters were drawn from each donor. Isolation yielded PBMCs, at least 6.5 million per sample, in every case.

The sequenced sample consisted of blood. The clonotype was recovered from a man aged 18 to 30 in good health. The chain carries TRBV28 and TRBJ2-1; D is uncertain. Judging by the DNA end, TRBJ2-7 fits better; the J call may be wrong. The chain's CDR3 is CASSLLRSYNEQYF. The CDR3 DNA reads as TGTGCCAGCAGTTTATTGAGGAGCTACAATGAGCAGTACTTC.